A selection of T cell receptor beta chains follows, all from one sample in a study of T-cell memory formation after mild COVID-19. TCRdb reanalysed the 5' RACE reads using MiXCR and keeps one entry per CDR3 protein. The data hold roughly 200,000 distinct CDR3 sequences, with 16% observed a single time. Input material: PBMCs or a T cell subset sorted from them (not recorded which). These receptors were obtained from an adult woman who had mild COVID-19 (a few samples of this study predate the infection). Cell type and time point are not known. The CDR3 runs from the conserved cysteine through the conserved F or W. D genes are given only for firm matches. Expanded clones get a size class; other rows say once, few or many, or leave the size out.

j_gene	v_gene	abundance	d_gene	CDR3nt	CDR3aa
TRBJ2-2	TRBV12-3/TRBV12-4	.	.	TGTGCCAGCACCCGGACAGTGAACACCGGGGAGCTGTTTTTT	CASTRTVNTGELFF
TRBJ2-7	TRBV18	.	TRBD1	TGTGCCAGCTCACCTTCCGGGACAGGGGGCGAGCAGTACTTC	CASSPSGTGGEQYF
TRBJ1-5	TRBV7-8	.	.	TGTGCCAGCAGCTTAACTTTAGACAGCAATCAGCCCCAGCATTTT	CASSLTLDSNQPQHF
TRBJ2-1	TRBV19	.	TRBD2	TGTGCCAGTAGTATAGGCGGACTAGTTAATGAGCAGTTCTTC	CASSIGGLVNEQFF
TRBJ2-1	TRBV5-1	few	.	TGCGCCAGCAGCTCACTCGGGGTAGACAATGAGCAGTTCTTC	CASSSLGVDNEQFF
TRBJ1-4	TRBV6-5	.	TRBD1	TGTGCCAGCAGGGGGACAGGGAATGAAAAACTGTTTTTT	CASRGTGNEKLFF
TRBJ1-1	TRBV7-2	few	.	TGTGCCAGCAGCTTAGCGGGTTTTCCATTGAACACTGAAGCTTTCTTT	CASSLAGFPLNTEAFF
TRBJ2-1	TRBV7-7	few	.	TGTGCTAGCAGCTTAGGGCGGCTAGTAGTTGGCGATGAGCAGTTCTTC	CASSLGRLVVGDEQFF
TRBJ1-5	TRBV5-1	.	.	TGCGCCAGCAGCTTGGGACAGGCAAGCAATCAGCCCCAGCATTTT	CASSLGQASNQPQHF
TRBJ1-1	TRBV7-3	.	.	TGTGCCAGCAGCGAGCAGGGTTACGGCACTGAAGCTTTCTTT	CASSEQGYGTEAFF
TRBJ2-2	TRBV7-2	.	TRBD2	TGTGCCACTCGGCTAGCGGGGACCACCGGGGAGCTGTTTTTT	CATRLAGTTGELFF
TRBJ2-7	TRBV7-8	few	.	TGTGCCAGCAGCTTTCGGGACGGTTCCTACGAGCAGTACTTC	CASSFRDGSYEQYF
TRBJ2-1	TRBV19	.	TRBD1	TGTGCCAGTAAGACAGGGCGCTACAATGAGCAGTTCTTC	CASKTGRYNEQFF
TRBJ2-1	TRBV6-2/TRBV6-3	many	TRBD2	TGTGCCAGCAGTTACGCTAGCGGGAGTCTTCCTTACAATGAGCAGTTCTTC	CASSYASGSLPYNEQFF
TRBJ2-7	TRBV6-6	.	.	TGTGCCAGCAGTCGGGACGCAGGGAGGTACGAGCAGTACTTC	CASSRDAGRYEQYF
TRBJ2-3	TRBV3-1	.	TRBD1	TGTGCCAGCAGCTCTGACAGGGGAAAGATCAGAGAGTTCACAGATACGCAGTATTTT	CASSSDRGKIREFTDTQYF
TRBJ2-2	TRBV12-3/TRBV12-4	.	.	TGTGCCAGCAGTTCCTGGAGTGCCGGGGAGCTGTTTTTT	CASSSWSAGELFF
TRBJ2-1	TRBV15	.	.	TGTGCCACCAGCAGAGGTGTAAAGGGCGGCTACAATGAGCAGTTCTTC	CATSRGVKGGYNEQFF
TRBJ1-1	TRBV12-3/TRBV12-4	.	.	TGTGCCAGCACCCAGGCAGGGGAGTCGGGGGCTTTCTTT	CASTQAGESGAFF
TRBJ2-7	TRBV5-1	few	TRBD2	TGCGCCAGCAGCTTGGGAGCGGGAGTACGCGAGCAGTACTTC	CASSLGAGVREQYF
TRBJ1-2	TRBV5-6	.	.	TGTGCCAGCAGCTTGGTTTCCAGGTCCTATGGCTACACCTTC	CASSLVSRSYGYTF
TRBJ1-5	TRBV29-1	few	TRBD1	TGCAGCGTTGTTGCAGGGGGCGATCAGCCCCAGCATTTT	CSVVAGGDQPQHF
TRBJ2-7	TRBV28	few	TRBD1	TGTGCCAGCAGTCTTGGGGGACAGGGGGGAGACCACGAGCAGTACTTC	CASSLGGQGGDHEQYF
TRBJ2-3	TRBV20-1	few	TRBD2	TGCAGTGCCCCCCGGACTAGATCGGGAGCAGATACGCAGTATTTT	CSAPRTRSGADTQYF
TRBJ2-7	TRBV29-1	.	.	TGCAGCGTTCGGACAGCTTACGAGCAGTACTTC	CSVRTAYEQYF
TRBJ1-5	TRBV27	few	TRBD1	TGTGCCAGCAGTCCCAACAGGGGTGGTAGCAATCAGCCCCAGCATTTT	CASSPNRGGSNQPQHF
TRBJ2-7	TRBV6-5	.	.	TGTGCCAGCAGTACAGGGCCCATCTACGAGCAGTACTTC	CASSTGPIYEQYF
TRBJ2-3	TRBV5-1	.	.	TGCGCCAGCAGCTTGGTCCGGGACCGCGACCGCACAGATACGCAGTATTTT	CASSLVRDRDRTDTQYF
TRBJ2-3	TRBV4-2	few	.	TGTGCCAGCAGCCAACGGACTCTAACAGATACGCAGTATTTT	CASSQRTLTDTQYF
TRBJ1-5	TRBV7-8	many	TRBD1	TGTGCCAGCAGCTTAGGGGCAGGGGGAGGACAGCCCCAGCATTTT	CASSLGAGGGQPQHF
TRBJ2-1	TRBV24-1	.	TRBD1	TGTGCCACCAGTGACCCCGGACAGGGGAGGAATGAGCAGTTCTTC	CATSDPGQGRNEQFF
TRBJ2-3	TRBV7-9	few	.	TGTGCCAGCAGTCCTGAAAGGCACAGCACAGATACGCAGTATTTT	CASSPERHSTDTQYF